Listed below are T cell receptor beta chains from one sample, sequenced in a study of cytomegalovirus exposure and HLA in healthy donors. The table came from immunoSEQ multiplex PCR; TCRdb's copy has only in-frame clones and leaves some out. The data show about 130,000 clones, around 80% seen once. Sequencing was done on a sample of PBMCs. The origin of the receptors is a man younger than 45 in good health. Both conserved end residues are part of each CDR3. Fields, in order: D gene, V gene, clone size, J gene, CDR3 DNA, CDR3 protein. The D gene is left open where the match is weak. Rows may omit the clone size; those that give it use once, few, many or a size class.

D gene: TRBD1; V gene: TRBV28; clone size: .; J gene: TRBJ2-1; CDR3 DNA: TGTGCCAGCAATACCGACAGGGCCGACAATGAGCAGTTCTTC; CDR3 protein: CASNTDRADNEQFF
D gene: .; V gene: TRBV29-1; clone size: .; J gene: TRBJ1-4; CDR3 DNA: TGCAGCGTTAGGGCCCCCGGCGGTGGGGAGAATGAAAAACTGTTTTTT; CDR3 protein: CSVRAPGGGENEKLFF
D gene: TRBD1; V gene: TRBV6-1; clone size: .; J gene: TRBJ2-7; CDR3 DNA: TGTGCCAGCAGCCGGACAGGGCCCCTCTCCTACGAGCAGTACTTC; CDR3 protein: CASSRTGPLSYEQYF
D gene: .; V gene: TRBV14; clone size: .; J gene: TRBJ1-3; CDR3 DNA: TGTGCCAGCTCGGTCGGAAACACCATATATTTT; CDR3 protein: CASSVGNTIYF
D gene: TRBD2; V gene: TRBV7-3; clone size: .; J gene: TRBJ2-5; CDR3 DNA: TGTGCCAGCAGCTTTGGGACTAGCTATGGGACCCAGTACTTC; CDR3 protein: CASSFGTSYGTQYF
D gene: TRBD2; V gene: TRBV18; clone size: once; J gene: TRBJ2-1; CDR3 DNA: TGTGCCAGCTTACCAATATCTAGCGGGAGCCCCAATGAGCAGTTCTTC; CDR3 protein: CASLPISSGSPNEQFF
D gene: .; V gene: TRBV29-1; clone size: .; J gene: TRBJ2-1; CDR3 DNA: TGCAGCGTTGGTGTGGGACTGAGCTCCTACAATGAGCAGTTCTTC; CDR3 protein: CSVGVGLSSYNEQFF
D gene: .; V gene: TRBV7-2; clone size: .; J gene: TRBJ2-2; CDR3 DNA: TGTGCCAGCAGCTCCGGGACATCGAACACCGGGGAGCTGTTTTTT; CDR3 protein: CASSSGTSNTGELFF
D gene: TRBD2; V gene: TRBV10-3; clone size: once; J gene: TRBJ2-1; CDR3 DNA: TGTGCCACGGGACTAGCGGGAGAAGACGAGCAGTTCTTC; CDR3 protein: CATGLAGEDEQFF
D gene: .; V gene: TRBV6-5; clone size: few; J gene: TRBJ1-1; CDR3 DNA: TGTGCCAGCAGTCCGAGCAGGGGGAACACTGAAGCTTTCTTT; CDR3 protein: CASSPSRGNTEAFF
D gene: .; V gene: TRBV4-2; clone size: once; J gene: TRBJ1-1; CDR3 DNA: TGTGCCAGCAGCCCGAACGGAGGGGGGGCCATGAACACTGAAGCTTTCTTT; CDR3 protein: CASSPNGGGAMNTEAFF
D gene: .; V gene: TRBV7-9; clone size: .; J gene: TRBJ1-3; CDR3 DNA: TGTGCCAGCAGCTCAACAGGTGGATCTGGAAACACCATATATTTT; CDR3 protein: CASSSTGGSGNTIYF
D gene: TRBD1; V gene: TRBV5-4; clone size: .; J gene: TRBJ1-2; CDR3 DNA: TGTGCCAGCAGCATCGGGACAGCTAACTATGGCTACACCTTC; CDR3 protein: CASSIGTANYGYTF
D gene: TRBD2; V gene: TRBV6-5; clone size: .; J gene: TRBJ2-1; CDR3 DNA: TGTGCCAGCAGTTACGAGTCTAGCGGGAGCCACAATGAGCAGTTCTTC; CDR3 protein: CASSYESSGSHNEQFF
D gene: .; V gene: TRBV7-6; clone size: .; J gene: TRBJ1-1; CDR3 DNA: TGTGCCAGCTTTAGCCTACGCGAATCTAACACTGAAGCTTTCTTT; CDR3 protein: CASFSLRESNTEAFF
D gene: .; V gene: TRBV5-1; clone size: .; J gene: TRBJ2-3; CDR3 DNA: TGCGCCAGCAGTGGGGGGAATAGGGATACGCAGTATTTT; CDR3 protein: CASSGGNRDTQYF
D gene: TRBD2; V gene: TRBV4-3; clone size: .; J gene: TRBJ2-1; CDR3 DNA: TGCGCCAGCAGCCAAGATCTGACTAGCGGGAGGGCCTACAATGAGCAGTTCTTC; CDR3 protein: CASSQDLTSGRAYNEQFF
D gene: .; V gene: TRBV18; clone size: .; J gene: TRBJ1-1; CDR3 DNA: TGTGCCAGCTCACCCGCCAGGGGGAACACTGAAGCTTTCTTT; CDR3 protein: CASSPARGNTEAFF
D gene: .; V gene: TRBV4-1; clone size: .; J gene: TRBJ2-7; CDR3 DNA: TGCGCCAGCAGCCAAGGGGGGCTGCCCTCGGGATACGAGCAGTACTTC; CDR3 protein: CASSQGGLPSGYEQYF
D gene: TRBD2; V gene: TRBV5-1; clone size: once; J gene: TRBJ2-7; CDR3 DNA: TGCGCCAGCAGGAGTCTAGCGGGAACATTCTCCTACGAGCAGTACTTC; CDR3 protein: CASRSLAGTFSYEQYF
D gene: TRBD2; V gene: TRBV5-1; clone size: .; J gene: TRBJ2-2; CDR3 DNA: TGCGCCAGCATTCCGGGGGGGGCCTTGAACACCGGGGAGCTGTTTTTT; CDR3 protein: CASIPGGALNTGELFF
D gene: TRBD1; V gene: TRBV18; clone size: .; J gene: TRBJ2-1; CDR3 DNA: TGTGCCAGCTCACGGGACAGGGGGAGCAATGAGCAGTTCTTC; CDR3 protein: CASSRDRGSNEQFF
D gene: .; V gene: TRBV9; clone size: .; J gene: TRBJ1-4; CDR3 DNA: TGTGCCAGCTCTCAGTCTGGGCAGCCAACTAATGAAAAACTGTTTTTT; CDR3 protein: CASSQSGQPTNEKLFF
D gene: TRBD2; V gene: TRBV9; clone size: .; J gene: TRBJ2-7; CDR3 DNA: TGTGCCAGCAGGGGGGGACTAGCGGGTTACTACGAGCAGTACTTC; CDR3 protein: CASRGGLAGYYEQYF
D gene: TRBD2; V gene: TRBV7-2; clone size: few; J gene: TRBJ2-3; CDR3 DNA: TGTGCCAGCAGCTTACCCGGACTAGCGGGAGCGGATACGCAGTATTTT; CDR3 protein: CASSLPGLAGADTQYF
D gene: .; V gene: TRBV7-2; clone size: .; J gene: TRBJ1-3; CDR3 DNA: TGTGCCAGCAGCTTCCCTACAGAGATTGGAAACACCATATATTTT; CDR3 protein: CASSFPTEIGNTIYF